The 7 T cell receptor beta chains given below trace back to one sample, sequenced in a study of control samples from healthy donors and cancer patients. Only in-frame clones appear in the TCRdb table, and some are missing; sequencing was by immunoSEQ multiplex PCR. The sample lists some 130,000 clones, about nine tenths occurring once. The sequenced sample was blood. The source is a man between 35 and 55 years old in good health.

This CDR3 is CASSAVETGSTQYF. The CDR3 DNA follows: TGTGCCAGCAGTGCCGTGGAGACAGGGAGTACGCAGTATTTT. This chain links TRBV7-3 with TRBJ2-3; 7 nucleotides align to TRBD1. Germline CDR1 reads SGHTA; CDR2 reads FQGTGA. The CDR3 loop spans 14 amino acids. After removal of 6 bases from V and 8 bases from J, the junction contained 11 bases not matched to a gene.

This clone was seen more than once but under ten times. This specimen includes other DNA sequences encoding the same CDR3. This chain joins TRBV11-2 and TRBJ2-1, with TRBD2 as a possible D gene (5 bases). The germline V and J ends were trimmed by 4 bases and 2 bases, with 9 bases remaining between them. The germline V gene has CDR1 SGHAT and CDR2 FQNNGV. This CDR3 is built from 14 residues. Here the CDR3 DNA reads TGTGCCAGCAGCTCCGCCGGGGCCTACAATGAGCAGTTCTTC. Residues: CASSSAGAYNEQFF.

The CDR3 loop is CAWRVSETQYF. The CDR3 DNA reads as TGTGCCTGGAGGGTATCAGAGACCCAGTACTTC. V gene TRBV30 combines with J gene TRBJ2-5, with D hard to call. CDR1 and CDR2 (germline): GTSNPN, SVGIG (reference sequence). The CDR3 has 11 amino acids. The ends were cut back, 3 bases at V and 4 bases at J, with 6 bases in the middle.

This chain uses TRBV19 with TRBJ2-5, with 11 positions matching TRBD1. This CDR3 is built from 15 residues. Trimming at V came to 5 bases and at J to 4 bases, leaving 6 bases not matched to a gene. Germline V gene sequence: CDR1 LNHDA, CDR2 SQIVND (reference sequence). The CDR3 region is CASSLGTGGPETQYF. CDR3 nucleotides: TGTGCCAGTAGTCTCGGGACAGGGGGTCCAGAGACCCAGTACTTC.

The chain joins TRBV5-1 to TRBJ1-3, with D possibly matching TRBD1 (5 bases). Trimming removed 4 bases at V and 7 bases at J, with 12 bases between. This CDR3 has 13 residues. CDR1 SGHRS and CDR2 YFSETQ come from the germline V gene. Here the CDR3 reads CASSETGTNTIYF. The CDR3 nucleotides read TGCGCCAGCAGCGAAACCGGGACCAACACCATATATTTT. Complete variable domain (other parts from reference TRBV5-1 and TRBJ1-3): KAGVTQTPRYLIKTRGQQVTLSCSPISGHRSVSWYQQTPGQGLQFLFEYFSETQRNKGNFPGRFSGRQFSNSRSEMNVSTLELGDSALYLCASSETGTNTIYFGEGSWLTVV.

This clone was found once. This rearrangement joins TRBV24-1 to TRBJ2-3; 9 bases agree with TRBD2. The V and J ends lost 3 bases and 4 bases, in that order; junction bases with no gene match: 4. CDR1 KGHDR and CDR2 SFDVKD come from the germline V gene. The CDR3 has 15 amino acids. Here the CDR3 DNA reads TGTGCCACCAGTGATCCTAGCGGGGCGGCAGATACGCAGTATTTT. It specifies CATSDPSGAADTQYF.

The chain's CDR3 is CASSYRGASYEQYF. CDR3 bases: TGTGCCAGCAGTTACAGGGGTGCCTCCTACGAGCAGTACTTC. This chain connects TRBV6-5 to TRBJ2-7; D may be TRBD1 (5 bases). The V gene's germline CDR1 is MNHEY and CDR2 SVGAGI. Trimming removed 2 bases from V and 0 bases from J, with 8 bases in between. The CDR3 is 14 amino acids.